This TCR beta chain was sequenced for a study of shared clonotypes between healthy human individuals. Method: immunoSEQ multiplex PCR; TCRdb's copy keeps in-frame clones and lacks some. Among fewer than 350,000 clones, roughly 91% were seen once, and the ten largest hold 16%. With 0 bases removed from V and 6 bases from J, the gap between germline ends came to 8 bases. CDR1 is GTSNPN and CDR2 is SVGIG in the germline V gene (reference sequence). This CDR3 has 13 amino acids. The source of this sequence is a man younger than 35 in good health. This chain connects TRBV30 to TRBJ2-2, with D hard to call. Sequenced sample: memory CD8+ T cells sorted from blood. Subset reported: CD45RO+ cells pooled with CCR7-negative TemRA cells. As DNA, the CDR3 is TGTGCCTGGAGTGTTGGGCCTCCCGGGGAGCTGTTTTTT. Encoded protein: CAWSVGPPGELFF.